Shown below are 13 T cell receptor beta chains from a single sample sequenced in a study of long-term antiretroviral therapy in people with HIV. Version v3.0 of the immunoSEQ assay was performed at survey level. The method was immunoSEQ multiplex PCR; TCRdb's version includes in-frame clones alone and lacks a portion of them. Among 20,000 to 25,000 clones, around 76% were seen once, and the ten largest hold less than 15%. The sample here was unsorted PBMCs, taken roughly 21 months before starting antiretroviral therapy. Receptors originate from a woman in her thirties or forties with HIV.

The rearrangement links TRBV7-8 to TRBJ2-5, with 7 bases identical to TRBD2. Looked up from germline, CDR1 is SGHVS and CDR2 is FQNEAQ. The CDR3 has 16 residues. Trimming at V came to 1 base and at J to 3 bases, leaving 8 bases not matched to a gene. CDR3 coding DNA: TGTGCCAGCAGCTTAGGGCAGTCTAGCGGAGAAGAGACCCAGTACTTC. Translation: CASSLGQSSGEETQYF. Full variable domain (outside the CDR3, taken from reference TRBV7-8 and TRBJ2-5): GAGVSQSPRYKVAKRGQDVALRCDPISGHVSLFWYQQALGQGPEFLTYFQNEAQLDKSGLPSDRFFAERPEGSVSTLKIQRTQQEDSAVYLCASSLGQSSGEETQYFGPGTRLLVL.

The CDR3 coding sequence is TGTGCCAGCAGGGGAGGAGCTAATGAAAAACTGTTTTTT. Translating it yields CASRGGANEKLFF. This chain connects TRBV19 to TRBJ1-4; D might be TRBD1 (6 bases). The CDR3 consists of 13 residues. In germline, CDR1 is LNHDA, CDR2 SQIVND (reference sequence). V was clipped by 9 bases and J by 3 bases, with 11 bases between them.

The V call is TRBV27, the J call TRBJ1-1; D may be TRBD1 (5 bases). This CDR3 has 15 residues. Germline V CDR1 and CDR2: MNHEY, SMNVEV (reference sequence). With 5 bases removed from V and 5 bases from J, the gap between germline ends came to 18 bases. CDR3 amino acids: CASSRTADRRTEAFF. CDR3 in DNA: TGTGCCAGCAGTCGCACCGCCGACAGAAGGACTGAAGCTTTCTTT.

As DNA, the CDR3 is TGTGCCAGCAGTTACCTCAGCTTAAACACTGAAGCTTTCTTT. It yields the protein CASSYLSLNTEAFF. The V and J genes are TRBV6-5 and TRBJ1-1; D call uncertain. Deletions cut 2 bases from V and 2 bases from J, with 9 bases between. This CDR3 is built from 14 residues. Germline CDR1 MNHEY, CDR2 SVGAGI.

The chain couples TRBV6-6 to TRBJ2-7, with 7 bases matching TRBD1. The V segment lost 6 bases and the J segment 6 bases; nucleotides outside the gene matches: 8. This CDR3 spans 13 amino acids. In germline, CDR1 is MNHNY, CDR2 SVGAGI (reference sequence). The CDR3 protein is CASSPTGHGEQYF. The CDR3 region has the DNA TGTGCCAGCAGCCCGACAGGGCATGGCGAGCAGTACTTC.

Details on this clone: The junction differs from germline at one of its ends, possibly a read error. The gene calls are TRBV7-9 and TRBJ1-1, with 8 bases fitting TRBD1. CDR1 is SEHNR, CDR2 FQNEAQ, per germline (reference sequence). The CDR3 loop spans 13 amino acids. The CDR3 reads CASSLEKETGARF. In nucleotides, the CDR3 is TGTGCCAGCAGCTTAGAGAAAGAGACAGGGGCGCGCTTT.

This sequence joins TRBV5-4 and TRBJ1-2; TRBD1 aligns across 9 bases. The ends lost 2 bases at V and 6 bases at J; junction bases unmatched: 2. This CDR3 region has 13 residues. The germline V gene has CDR1 SGHNT and CDR2 YYREEE (reference sequence). The CDR3 loop reads CASSFTGGDGYTF. The CDR3 nucleotides read TGTGCCAGCAGCTTTACAGGGGGCGATGGCTACACCTTC.

The rearrangement uses TRBV11-3 and TRBJ2-7; 7 bases fit TRBD2. The germline V gene has CDR1 SGHNT and CDR2 YENEEA. This CDR3 has 14 amino acids. V was pared by 5 bases and J by 1 base, with 5 bases of the junction left unmatched. CDR3 residues: CASSPRLASYEQYF. CDR3 nucleotide sequence: TGTGCCAGCAGCCCCCGACTAGCATCCTACGAGCAGTACTTC.

The V call is TRBV2, the J call TRBJ2-5; 8 bases agree with TRBD1. Per the germline V gene, CDR1 is SNHLY and CDR2 is FYNNEI. The CDR3 runs 16 residues. The junction had 11 bases not matched to a gene; V was cut back by 4 bases and J by 4 bases. CDR3 in DNA: TGTGCCAGCAGTGTCTATGGACAGGGAGGTGGAGAGACCCAGTACTTC. Translation: CASSVYGQGGGETQYF.

The V and J genes are TRBV5-6 and TRBJ2-1, with D perhaps TRBD1 or TRBD2 (6 bases each). The CDR3 contains 15 residues. Between the trimmed V and J ends, which lost 2 bases and 5 bases, there was a span of 14 bases. The germline V gene has CDR1 SGHDT and CDR2 YYEEEE. Here the CDR3 reads CASSFLKGGHNEQFF. Here the CDR3 DNA reads TGTGCCAGCAGCTTTTTGAAGGGGGGCCACAATGAGCAGTTCTTC. The full variable domain, its missing parts supplied by reference TRBV5-6 and TRBJ2-1, is DAGVTQSPTHLIKTRGQQVTLRCSPKSGHDTVSWYQQALGQGPQFIFQYYEEEERQRGNFPDRFSGHQFPNYSSELNVNALLLGDSALYLCASSFLKGGHNEQFFGPGTRLTVL.

This clone turned up a few times. This sequence joins TRBV14 and TRBJ1-2, with unresolved D. V lost 1 base and J lost 4, with 7 bases in between. The CDR3 is made up of 13 amino acids. The germline V gene has CDR1 SGHDN and CDR2 FVKESK. CDR3 in DNA: TGTGCCAGCAGCCAAGGGGGTTTCTATGGCTACACCTTC. It codes for CASSQGGFYGYTF.

The chain recombines TRBV7-2 with TRBJ1-1; tentative D call: TRBD1 (6 bases). V was pared by 7 bases and J by 1 base, with 16 bases between. This CDR3 contains 15 residues. Germline values: CDR1 SGHTA, CDR2 FQGNSA. The CDR3 sequence is CASKSTGLGNTEAFF. Here the CDR3 DNA reads TGTGCCAGCAAGTCGACAGGATTGGGGAACACTGAAGCTTTCTTT.

This chain uses TRBV19 with TRBJ2-3; D not certain. This CDR3 is 14 amino acids long. Germline V gene data show CDR1 as LNHDA and CDR2 as SQIVND (reference sequence). Trimming shortened V by 5 bases and J by 0 bases, and 9 bases separated the two germline ends. CDR3 protein: CASSFQSSTDTQYF. The CDR3 nucleotides read TGTGCCAGTAGTTTCCAGTCTAGCACAGATACGCAGTATTTT.